Sequencing of this TCR beta chain was carried out in a study of cytomegalovirus exposure and HLA in healthy donors. The study's findings and limits: In presence/absence analyses, roughly uniform sequencing depth across donors was assumed. CMV serostatus stood as the only immune exposure information on hand.

The PCR used 60 Vbeta and 13 Jbeta primers. Assay used: immunoSEQ multiplex PCR; TCRdb lists only in-frame clones, some missing. The table has about 140,000 clones, more than 75% seen once. With regard to this clone: What it binds is not known.

The sample was PBMCs. This TCR was recovered from a young man in good health and CMV-seropositive.

DNA for the CDR3: TGTGCCTGCGGGAGGCCGGGCACCGGGGAGCTGTTTTTT. Translated, it gives CACGRPGTGELFF. V and J are TRBV30 and TRBJ2-2; 7 nucleotides match TRBD2. Germline CDR1 and CDR2: GTSNPN and SVGIG (reference sequence). After removal of 6 bases from V and 4 bases from J, the junction contained 5 bases not matched to a gene. This CDR3 is built from 13 residues.